What follows are 21 T cell receptor beta chains derived from one specimen sequenced in a study of T cells after yellow fever vaccination. TCRdb fed the 5' RACE reads into MiXCR, producing one record per CDR3 protein. The profile covers some 420,000 distinct CDR3 sequences, with around 19% appearing a single time and roughly 19% taken by the ten largest. Here the sequenced sample was PBMCs, taken before the yellow fever booster vaccination. Receptors were obtained from a man between 18 and 29 years old who received the YFV17D yellow fever vaccine.

This clonotype has only a few counts. The rearrangement uses TRBV7-2 and TRBJ1-6; unclear D gene. V lost 5 bases, J lost 4 bases, and 9 bases lay in between. CDR1 is SGHTA, CDR2 FQGNSA, per germline. This CDR3 region has 14 residues. As DNA, the CDR3 is TGTGCCAGCAGCCGCCTGGGGTATAATTCACCCCTCCACTTT. It translates to CASSRLGYNSPLHF.

A few counts support this clonotype. This CDR3 reads CASSKQGREAFF. CDR3 nucleotides: TGTGCCAGCAGCAAACAGGGGAGAGAAGCTTTCTTT. The rearrangement joins TRBV11-2 to TRBJ1-1, with TRBD1 identical over 7 bases. J lost 8 bases, V lost 5 bases, and 5 bases had no gene match. Germline V gives CDR1 SGHAT, CDR2 FQNNGV. The CDR3 loop spans 12 amino acids.

This chain joins TRBV6-1 and TRBJ2-3; 10 bases align to TRBD1. Germline CDR1 and CDR2: MNHNS and SASEGT. The CDR3 extends over 15 amino acids. The V segment lost 4 bases and the J segment 0 bases; nucleotides outside the gene matches: 1. DNA of the CDR3: TGTGCCAGCAGTGGGACAGGGGGAAGCACAGATACGCAGTATTTT. This encodes CASSGTGGSTDTQYF.

This clonotype was counted only a few times. V gene TRBV6-2 or TRBV6-3 combines with J gene TRBJ1-2; D remains unclear. From germline, CDR1 is MNHEY and CDR2 SVGEGT. This CDR3 has 13 amino acids. The V end lost 7 bases, the J end lost 0 bases, and 9 bases lay between the germline ends. CDR3 residues: CASKQGPNYGYTF. The CDR3 nucleotides read TGTGCCAGCAAACAAGGCCCTAACTATGGCTACACCTTC.

The chain uses TRBV28 and TRBJ1-2, with 7 bases identical to TRBD1. CDR1 and CDR2 from the germline V gene are MDHEN and SYDVKM. The trim removed 6 bases at V and 0 bases at J, leaving 10 bases unmatched. This CDR3 contains 16 residues. The CDR3 is CASRRDSARANYGYTF. CDR3 in DNA: TGTGCCAGCAGAAGGGACAGCGCCCGCGCTAACTATGGCTACACCTTC.

The chain is built from TRBV7-3 and TRBJ2-6; D remains ambiguous. Germline loops: CDR1 SGHTA, CDR2 FQGTGA. This CDR3 region has 15 residues. V was clipped by 4 bases and J by 0 bases, with 7 bases between them. CDR3 nucleotides: TGTGCCAGCAGCTCCGTTCACTCTGGGGCCAACGTCCTGACTTTC. It encodes CASSSVHSGANVLTF.

The genes are TRBV15 and TRBJ2-1; D gene uncertain. The CDR3 is 14 amino acids. Germline values: CDR1 LNHNV, CDR2 YYDKDF (reference sequence). V shed 1 base and J shed 6 bases, with 10 bases lying between them. The CDR3 here is CATSRVFNGNEQFF. The CDR3 nucleotides are TGTGCCACCAGCAGAGTTTTCAACGGCAATGAGCAGTTCTTC. The full variable domain, its missing parts supplied by reference TRBV15 and TRBJ2-1, is DAMVIQNPRYQVTQFGKPVTLSCSQTLNHNVMYWYQQKSSQAPKLLFHYYDKDFNNEADTPDNFQSRRPNTSFCFLDIRSPGLGDTAMYLCATSRVFNGNEQFFGPGTRLTVL.

This clonotype was picked up one time. V is TRBV2 and J is TRBJ1-5; a possible D gene is TRBD1 (6 bases). Trimming took 6 bases from V and 3 from J, leaving 12 bases between them. CDR1 is SNHLY, CDR2 FYNNEI, per germline. This CDR3 spans 14 amino acids. CDR3 region: CASSPGQINQPQHF. The CDR3 DNA reads as TGTGCCAGCAGCCCGGGACAAATCAATCAGCCCCAGCATTTT.

This clonotype occurred a few times. V usage is TRBV5-1 and J usage is TRBJ2-5, with D maybe TRBD1 (6 bases). V was shortened by 6 bases and J by 5 bases, with 17 bases between the two germline ends. The germline V gene encodes CDR1 SGHRS and CDR2 YFSETQ. The CDR3 length is 14 residues. CDR3 loop: CASNPQGMRETQYF. The CDR3 DNA reads TGCGCCAGCAACCCCCAGGGGATGCGCGAGACCCAGTACTTC.

The rearrangement links TRBV15 to TRBJ2-3; 11 bases align to TRBD2. The length of the CDR3 is 13 residues. With 10 bases clipped from V and 5 bases from J, the junction kept 5 bases outside the gene matches. Germline-derived CDR1 and CDR2 are LNHNV and YYDKDF (reference sequence). The CDR3 sequence is CASSGGAEDTQYF. CDR3 DNA sequence: TGTGCCAGTAGCGGGGGGGCCGAAGATACGCAGTATTTT.

The table lists this clonotype with a few counts. The chain combines TRBV15 with TRBJ1-5, with 11 bases aligning to TRBD1. This CDR3 region has 16 residues. V lost 1 base, J lost 7 bases, and 6 bases stayed unmatched. Germline CDR1 is LNHNV and CDR2 is YYDKDF (reference sequence). CDR3 in DNA: TGTGCCACCAGCAGAGGGGGACAGGGGGTTGGCCAGCCCCAGCATTTT. It is translated as CATSRGGQGVGQPQHF.

This clonotype has a handful of counts. The chain has TRBV28 and TRBJ1-1; D gene uncertain. Germline CDR1 reads MDHEN; CDR2 reads SYDVKM. V gave up 6 bases and J gave up 5 bases, with 10 bases separating them. The CDR3 is 12 residues long. The CDR3: CASRAAGTEAFF. For the CDR3, the DNA is TGTGCCAGCAGGGCAGCGGGGACTGAAGCTTTCTTT.

This clonotype was seen more than once but under ten times. The V and J genes are TRBV27 and TRBJ2-1; 14 positions match TRBD2. The CDR3 contains 16 residues. CDR1 MNHEY and CDR2 SMNVEV come from the germline V gene (reference sequence). V lost 4 bases to trimming and J lost 4 bases; unmatched junction nucleotides: 3. CDR3 nucleotides: TGTGCCAGCAGTTACCGGACTAGCGGGGGGTACAATGAGCAGTTCTTC. This translates into CASSYRTSGGYNEQFF.

A few counts support this clonotype. The V and J genes are TRBV12-3 or TRBV12-4 and TRBJ1-2, with D tentatively TRBD1 (6 bases). The CDR3 runs to 15 residues. Trimming took off 3 bases at V and 4 bases at J, with 15 bases between the two ends. DNA for the CDR3: TGTGCCAGCAGTTTCCGGGGGCCTATCCTCTATGGCTACACCTTC. It is translated as CASSFRGPILYGYTF.

The rearrangement links TRBV7-9 to TRBJ2-1; TRBD1 is a possible D gene (5 bases). The CDR3 runs to 13 residues. Germline CDR1 SEHNR, CDR2 FQNEAQ (reference sequence). Deletions cut 5 bases from V and 4 bases from J, with 9 bases between. The CDR3 sequence is CASSPQEYNEQFF. CDR3 bases: TGTGCCAGCAGCCCACAGGAATACAATGAGCAGTTCTTC.

The chain joins TRBV2 to TRBJ1-6, with a possible D match to TRBD1 (6 bases). Germline assignment: CDR1 SNHLY and CDR2 FYNNEI. The V and J ends lost 7 bases and 9 bases respectively, with 16 bases between them. The CDR3 loop spans 14 amino acids. The CDR3 DNA reads TGTGCCAGCAAATACAGGGTGGACACTTCACCCCTCCACTTT. It codes for CASKYRVDTSPLHF.

This clonotype was picked up one time. The V call is TRBV4-1, the J call TRBJ1-2, with a possible D match to TRBD1 (5 bases). V was trimmed by 1 base and J by 5 bases, leaving 20 bases between them. Germline V gives CDR1 MGHRA, CDR2 YSYEKL. This CDR3 has 17 amino acids. The CDR3 is CASSQGTPGPRTYGYTF. In nucleotides, the CDR3 is TGCGCCAGCAGCCAAGGAACCCCAGGGCCCCGCACGTATGGCTACACCTTC.

The chain couples TRBV7-3 to TRBJ2-6, with D hard to call. Trimming cost V 3 bases and J 4 bases, with 7 bases left between them. CDR1 and CDR2 (germline): SGHTA, FQGTGA. The CDR3 contains 14 residues. The CDR3 spells CASSFRIGANVLTF. The CDR3 DNA reads TGTGCCAGCAGCTTCAGGATCGGGGCCAACGTCCTGACTTTC.

There are a few counts of this clonotype. V is TRBV4-3 and J is TRBJ1-1; D perhaps matches TRBD1 (5 bases). The germline gives CDR1 LGHNA, CDR2 YSLEER. This CDR3 comprises 14 residues. V gave up 1 base and J gave up 6 bases, with 12 bases separating them. CDR3 residues: CASSQGEGYSEAFF. As DNA, the CDR3 is TGCGCCAGCAGCCAAGGAGAGGGGTATTCTGAAGCTTTCTTT.

This clonotype was seen a handful of times. This chain links TRBV6-5 with TRBJ1-4; unclear D gene. The CDR3 spans 16 residues. CDR1 is MNHEY, CDR2 SVGAGI, per germline. The ends were cut back, 8 bases at V and 0 bases at J, with 16 bases in the middle. The CDR3 spells CASSRRAHATNEKLFF. CDR3 in DNA: TGTGCCAGCTCTAGACGGGCCCATGCAACTAATGAAAAACTGTTTTTT.

This clonotype was detected only a few times. The genes are TRBV5-1 and TRBJ2-5; D is uncertain. From germline, CDR1 is SGHRS and CDR2 YFSETQ. V lost 7 bases and J 4 bases, leaving 14 bases between the germline ends. This CDR3 is built from 13 residues. The CDR3 sequence: CASFDPPAETQYF. The CDR3 nucleotides are TGCGCCAGCTTTGACCCGCCGGCAGAGACCCAGTACTTC.